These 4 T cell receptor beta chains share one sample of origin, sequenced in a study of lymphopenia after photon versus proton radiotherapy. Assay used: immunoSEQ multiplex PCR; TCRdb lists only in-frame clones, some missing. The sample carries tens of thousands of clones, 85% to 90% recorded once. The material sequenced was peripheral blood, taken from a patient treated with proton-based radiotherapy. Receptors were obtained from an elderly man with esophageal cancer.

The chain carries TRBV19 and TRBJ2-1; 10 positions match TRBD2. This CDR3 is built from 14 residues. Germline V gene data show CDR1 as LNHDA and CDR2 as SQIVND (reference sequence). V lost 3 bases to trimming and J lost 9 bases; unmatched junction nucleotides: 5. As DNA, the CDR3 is TGTGCCAGTAGTATTCAGTGGACTAGCGGTGAGCAGTTCTTC. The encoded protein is CASSIQWTSGEQFF.

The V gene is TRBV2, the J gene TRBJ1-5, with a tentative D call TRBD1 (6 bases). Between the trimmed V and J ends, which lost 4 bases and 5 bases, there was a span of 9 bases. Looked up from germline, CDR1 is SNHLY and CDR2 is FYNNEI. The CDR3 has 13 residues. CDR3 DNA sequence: TGTGCCAGCAGTGGGGACAATTATCAGCCCCAGCATTTT. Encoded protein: CASSGDNYQPQHF. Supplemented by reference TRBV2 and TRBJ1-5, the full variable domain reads EPEVTQTPSHQVTQMGQEVILRCVPISNHLYFYWYRQILGQKVEFLVSFYNNEISEKSEIFDDQFSVERPDGSNFTLKIRSTKLEDSAMYFCASSGDNYQPQHFGDGTRLSIL.

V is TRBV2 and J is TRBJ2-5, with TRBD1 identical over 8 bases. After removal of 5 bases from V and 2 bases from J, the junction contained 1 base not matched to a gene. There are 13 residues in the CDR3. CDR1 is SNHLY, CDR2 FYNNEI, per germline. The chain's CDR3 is CASSRDRQETQYF. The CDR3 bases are TGTGCCAGCAGTCGGGACAGGCAAGAGACCCAGTACTTC.

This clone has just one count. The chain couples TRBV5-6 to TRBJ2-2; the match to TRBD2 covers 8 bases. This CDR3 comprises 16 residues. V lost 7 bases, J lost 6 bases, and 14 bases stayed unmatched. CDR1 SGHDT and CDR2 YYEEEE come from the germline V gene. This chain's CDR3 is CASGLQAGGRSGELFF. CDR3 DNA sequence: TGTGCCAGCGGGCTACAGGCGGGAGGTCGTTCCGGGGAGCTGTTTTTT.